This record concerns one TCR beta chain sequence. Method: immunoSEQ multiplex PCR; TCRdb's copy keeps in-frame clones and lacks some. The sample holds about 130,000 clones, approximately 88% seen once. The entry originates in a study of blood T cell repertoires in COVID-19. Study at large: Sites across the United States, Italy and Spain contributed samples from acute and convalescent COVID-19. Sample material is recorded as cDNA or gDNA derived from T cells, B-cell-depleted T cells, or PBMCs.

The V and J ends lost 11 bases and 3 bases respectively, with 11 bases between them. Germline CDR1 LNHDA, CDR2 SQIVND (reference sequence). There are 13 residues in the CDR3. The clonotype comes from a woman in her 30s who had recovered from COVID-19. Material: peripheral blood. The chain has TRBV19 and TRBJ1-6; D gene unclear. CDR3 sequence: CASCISYNSPLHF. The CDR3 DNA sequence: TGTGCCTCTTGTATCAGCTATAATTCACCCCTCCACTTT. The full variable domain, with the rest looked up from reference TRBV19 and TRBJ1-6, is DGGITQSPKYLFRKEGQNVTLSCEQNLNHDAMYWYRQDPGQGLRLIYYSQIVNDFQKGDIAEGYSVSREKKESFPLTVTSAQKNPTAFYLCASCISYNSPLHFGNGTRLTVT.